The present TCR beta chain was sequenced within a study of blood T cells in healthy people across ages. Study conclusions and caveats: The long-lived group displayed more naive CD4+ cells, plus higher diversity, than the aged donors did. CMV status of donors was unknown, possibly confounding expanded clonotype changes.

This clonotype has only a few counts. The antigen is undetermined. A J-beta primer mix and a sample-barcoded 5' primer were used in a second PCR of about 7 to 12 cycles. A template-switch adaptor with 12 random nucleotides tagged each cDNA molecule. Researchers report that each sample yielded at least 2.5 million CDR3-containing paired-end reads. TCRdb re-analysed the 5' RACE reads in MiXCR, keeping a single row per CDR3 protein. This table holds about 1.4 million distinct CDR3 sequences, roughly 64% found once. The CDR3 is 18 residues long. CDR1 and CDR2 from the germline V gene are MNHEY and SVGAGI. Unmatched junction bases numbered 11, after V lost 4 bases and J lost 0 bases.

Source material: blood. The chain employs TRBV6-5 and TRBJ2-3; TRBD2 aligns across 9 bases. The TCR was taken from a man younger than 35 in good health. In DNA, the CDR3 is TGTGCCAGCAGTTCGAGGCTAGCGGGAATTACTAGCACAGATACGCAGTATTTT. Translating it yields CASSSRLAGITSTDTQYF.